The 27 T cell receptor beta chains listed next were all sequenced from one sample in a study of neurological immune-mediated disorders (dated by TCRdb to about 2019). Library method: 5' RACE. The sample was run on an Illumina HiSeq 2500. Using fastp trimming at Q25 and MiXCR clonotype assembly, TCRdb reanalyzed the public sequencing data and kept in-frame beta chains. Rows matching on CDR3 protein sequence are summarized as one entry with the most common DNA and genes. Present in this sample are about 55,000 distinct CDR3 sequences, 3.6% of which were seen just once. The top ten clonotypes cover 1.5% to 2% of the sample. Sequencing input: PBMCs. The receptors originated from a young man with multiple sclerosis.

This clonotype was counted many times. V is TRBV4-2 and J is TRBJ2-1; 7 nucleotides agree with TRBD2. V gave up 4 bases and J gave up 9 bases; unmatched junction bases: 15. The CDR3 sequence is 16 residues long. Germline V gene lookup returns CDR1 LGHNA and CDR2 YNFKEQ. The CDR3 reads CASSPNVQRGIREQFF. The CDR3 coding sequence is TGTGCCAGCAGCCCGAACGTGCAGCGGGGAATACGTGAGCAGTTCTTC.

CDR3 DNA sequence: TGCAGCGTTGAAGGGGGGACAGGGGCAGATACGCAGTATTTT. As protein: CSVEGGTGADTQYF. This sequence joins TRBV29-1 and TRBJ2-3; TRBD1 matches 10 bases. This CDR3 contains 14 residues. The V segment lost 1 base and the J segment 4 bases; nucleotides outside the gene matches: 2. Germline V gene lookup returns CDR1 SQVTM and CDR2 ANQGSEA.

This clonotype was observed at least ten times. The rearrangement joins TRBV6-5 to TRBJ1-2; unclear D gene. The germline CDR1 and CDR2 sequences are MNHEY and SVGAGI. V lost 4 bases and J lost 6, with 15 bases in between. The CDR3 runs to 14 residues. CDR3 protein: CASSSRVLGNGYTF. CDR3 bases: TGTGCCAGCAGTTCTCGCGTCCTCGGGAATGGCTACACCTTC.

This clonotype was recorded many times. The CDR3 bases are TGTGCCAGCAGCTTTACGACTAGCGGGGGCTACAATGAGCAGTTCTTC. Translation gives CASSFTTSGGYNEQFF. The chain couples TRBV7-8 to TRBJ2-1; TRBD2 matches at 12 bases. CDR3 length equals 16 residues. Germline V gives CDR1 SGHVS, CDR2 FQNEAQ. V lost 3 bases, J lost 3 bases, and 3 bases stayed unmatched. Variable domain in full (rest from reference TRBV7-8 and TRBJ2-1): GAGVSQSPRYKVAKRGQDVALRCDPISGHVSLFWYQQALGQGPEFLTYFQNEAQLDKSGLPSDRFFAERPEGSVSTLKIQRTQQEDSAVYLCASSFTTSGGYNEQFFGPGTRLTVL.

In its sample, this clonotype was seen a few times. V and J are TRBV28 and TRBJ1-5; D is unresolved. Trimming left V 5 bases short and J 0 bases short, with 11 bases between. Germline values: CDR1 MDHEN, CDR2 SYDVKM. The length of the CDR3 is 15 residues. The CDR3 DNA reads as TGTGCCAGCAGTCTGACAACTACTAGCAATCAGCCCCAGCATTTT. Amino acids: CASSLTTTSNQPQHF.

This clonotype was observed at least ten times. Here the CDR3 reads CASSRWDGEPQHF. The CDR3 DNA reads as TGTGCCAGCAGTCGCTGGGATGGAGAGCCCCAGCATTTT. The chain uses TRBV25-1 and TRBJ1-5; D is unresolved. The germline CDR1 and CDR2 sequences are MGHDK and SYGVNS. The CDR3 runs 13 residues. Trimming stripped 5 bases from V and 8 bases from J, with 13 bases between.

This clonotype was counted at least ten times. The chain is built from TRBV3-1 and TRBJ1-6; 10 bases are a match to TRBD1. CDR1 and CDR2 (germline): LGHDT, YNNKEL (reference sequence). V trimming: 0 bases; J trimming: 8 bases; junction bases outside the gene matches: 4. CDR3 length equals 16 residues. The CDR3: CASSQERQGADSPLHF. As DNA, the CDR3 is TGTGCCAGCAGCCAAGAAAGACAGGGGGCGGATTCACCCCTCCACTTT.

This clonotype was recorded many times. The chain recombines TRBV10-2 with TRBJ2-5, with D possibly called TRBD1 or TRBD2 (5 bases each). Trimming removed 4 bases from V and 4 bases from J, with 10 bases in between. This CDR3 spans 13 amino acids. Germline V CDR1 and CDR2: WSHSY, SAAADI. In DNA form, the CDR3 reads TGCGCCAGCAGTGTATCGGGGCGAGAGACCCAGTACTTC. This translates into CASSVSGRETQYF.

This clonotype was seen at least ten times. The rearrangement links TRBV5-1 to TRBJ2-1, with TRBD2 identical over 11 bases. The CDR3 is 15 amino acids. The germline V gene has CDR1 SGHRS and CDR2 YFSETQ. Losses at the gene ends were 0 bases for V and 10 bases for J; bases not matched to a gene: 6. The CDR3 coding sequence is TGCGCCAGCAGCTTGGATAGCGGGAGGGCCCAGGAGCAGTTCTTC. Translation: CASSLDSGRAQEQFF.

The table lists this clonotype with many counts. The chain has TRBV28 and TRBJ1-6, with TRBD1 matching 7 bases. The germline gives CDR1 MDHEN, CDR2 SYDVKM. This CDR3 is 17 amino acids long. Trimming cost V 5 bases and J 0 bases; bases outside gene matches: 7. The CDR3 reads CASSPPTGSSYNSPLHF. The CDR3 region has the DNA TGTGCCAGCAGTCCGCCGACAGGGAGCTCCTATAATTCACCCCTCCACTTT.

At least ten counts were recorded for this clonotype. The chain couples TRBV6-5 to TRBJ2-7, with D perhaps matching TRBD1 or TRBD2 (5 bases each). V lost 6 bases, J lost 4 bases, and 13 bases lay in between. The length of the CDR3 is 13 residues. Germline CDR1 MNHEY, CDR2 SVGAGI. The CDR3 region is CASRGPPVYEQYF. The CDR3 region has the DNA TGTGCCAGCAGGGGACCCCCTGTTTACGAGCAGTACTTC.

This clonotype was observed at least ten times. J is TRBJ2-1 and V is TRBV6-1, with 13 nucleotides matching TRBD2. The germline V gene encodes CDR1 MNHNS and CDR2 SASEGT. The CDR3 runs 14 residues. The V gene end was trimmed by 11 bases and the J gene end by 7 bases; junction bases not matched to a gene: 8. The CDR3 loop is CASRTSGSRNEQFF. The DNA for the CDR3 is TGTGCCTCTCGGACTAGCGGGAGTAGGAATGAGCAGTTCTTC.

This clonotype was detected many times. The V and J genes are TRBV28 and TRBJ2-1; D may be TRBD1 or TRBD2 (5 bases each). This CDR3 contains 14 residues. The germline gives CDR1 MDHEN, CDR2 SYDVKM. Trimming shortened V by 4 bases and J by 4 bases, and 11 bases separated the two germline ends. This chain's CDR3 is CASSSGPKYNEQFF. In DNA, the CDR3 is TGTGCCAGCAGTTCGGGGCCCAAATACAATGAGCAGTTCTTC. Full variable domain (remainder filled in from reference TRBV28 and TRBJ2-1): DVKVTQSSRYLVKRTGEKVFLECVQDMDHENMFWYRQDPGLGLRLIYFSYDVKMKEKGDIPEGYSVSREKKERFSLILESASTNQTSMYLCASSSGPKYNEQFFGPGTRLTVL.

This clonotype has a count of ten or more. V and J are TRBV5-1 and TRBJ2-7; 16 bases agree with TRBD2. CDR1 is SGHRS and CDR2 is YFSETQ in the germline V gene. J was trimmed by 7 bases and V by 0 bases; bases with no gene match: 16. The CDR3 contains 20 residues. The CDR3 sequence is CASSLVGLAGGYKPFFEQYF. The CDR3 DNA is TGCGCCAGCAGCTTGGTGGGACTAGCGGGAGGGTACAAACCCTTCTTTGAGCAGTACTTC.

This clonotype was recorded at least ten times. The chain recombines TRBV14 with TRBJ2-5; a weak D match, TRBD2 (5 bases). Trimming took 1 base from V and 4 from J, leaving 13 bases between them. Germline loops: CDR1 SGHDN, CDR2 FVKESK. The CDR3 extends over 15 amino acids. CDR3 sequence: CASSQGGLSRETQYF. Here the CDR3 DNA reads TGTGCCAGCAGCCAAGGAGGACTCTCCAGAGAGACCCAGTACTTC.

There are a few counts of this clonotype. Without the conserved terminal phenylalanine or tryptophan, this CDR3 likely stems from a read error. The J gene is TRBJ2-3, the V gene TRBV2, with 8 bases aligning to TRBD1. The CDR3 spans 15 residues. The V segment lost 5 bases and the J segment 4 bases; nucleotides outside the gene matches: 8. CDR1 is SNHLY and CDR2 is FYNNEI in the germline V gene. The CDR3 DNA follows: TGTGCCAGCAGTACGGACAGGGCTCGGGCAGATACGCAGTATGTT. Translating gives CASSTDRARADTQYV.

This clonotype was detected many times. The chain joins TRBV5-1 to TRBJ2-7, with D unresolved. In germline, CDR1 is SGHRS, CDR2 YFSETQ. The CDR3 is 15 amino acids. Trimming removed 0 bases at V and 2 bases at J, with 12 bases between. The DNA for the CDR3 is TGCGCCAGCAGCTTGGGTCCAGGCAGCACCTACGAGCAGTACTTC. Translating it yields CASSLGPGSTYEQYF.

There are many counts of this clonotype. The chain joins TRBV28 to TRBJ2-3, with TRBD2 matching over 8 bases. The germline V gene encodes CDR1 MDHEN and CDR2 SYDVKM. After removal of 4 bases from V and 1 base from J, the junction contained 1 base not matched to a gene. The CDR3 runs to 14 residues. CDR3 in DNA: TGTGCCAGCAGTTATAGCGGGGGCACAGATACGCAGTATTTT. Translated: CASSYSGGTDTQYF.

This clonotype was counted at least ten times. The CDR3 loop reads CASSFRTRGETQYF. The CDR3, as DNA: TGTGCCAGCAGCTTTCGGACACGGGGAGAGACCCAGTACTTC. J is TRBJ2-5 and V is TRBV5-6; the D call may be TRBD1 or TRBD2 (5 bases each). V was pared by 2 bases and J by 4 bases, with 12 bases between. The CDR3 consists of 14 residues. The germline V gene encodes CDR1 SGHDT and CDR2 YYEEEE.

This clonotype was seen at least ten times. V is TRBV5-1 and J is TRBJ2-2, with 8 bases aligning to TRBD1. This CDR3 contains 15 residues. V shed 4 bases and J 0 bases; nucleotides not matched to a gene: 2. Germline assignment: CDR1 SGHRS and CDR2 YFSETQ. DNA for the CDR3: TGCGCCAGCAGCCACAGGGGGTCGAACACCGGGGAGCTGTTTTTT. This codes for CASSHRGSNTGELFF.

This clonotype was recorded at least ten times. The chain is built from TRBV9 and TRBJ2-7, with a possible D match to TRBD1 (5 bases). Germline CDR1 SGDLS, CDR2 YYNGEE. The V gene lost 3 bases and the J gene lost 2 bases, with 15 bases spanning the gap. This CDR3 has 15 amino acids. CDR3 amino acids: CASSGSGNRPYEQYF. In nucleotides, the CDR3 is TGTGCCAGCAGCGGTTCAGGGAATCGACCCTACGAGCAGTACTTC.

This clonotype was seen only a few times. V gene TRBV10-2 combines with J gene TRBJ2-7; 14 nucleotides match TRBD2. The CDR3 totals 16 residues. Germline CDR1 and CDR2: WSHSY and SAAADI. V lost 8 bases, J lost 1 base, and 7 bases stayed unmatched. CDR3 DNA: TGCGCCAGCCTTGGACTAGCGGGAGGAATATCCTACGAGCAGTACTTC. Its translation is CASLGLAGGISYEQYF.

This clonotype was recorded many times. CDR3 residues: CSASTGANTGELFF. The CDR3 bases are TGCAGTGCCTCGACAGGGGCGAACACCGGGGAGCTGTTTTTT. This chain joins TRBV20-1 and TRBJ2-2; TRBD1 aligns across 8 bases. V was clipped by 6 bases and J by 0 bases; unmatched bases: 3. CDR1 is DFQATT and CDR2 is SNEGSKA in the germline V gene (reference sequence). CDR3 size: 14 residues.

This clonotype was counted at least ten times. J is TRBJ2-2 and V is TRBV10-3; no firm D call. V gave up 3 bases and J gave up 3 bases, with 17 bases separating them. CDR1 and CDR2 (germline): ENHRY, SYGVKD. The CDR3 extends over 17 amino acids. DNA for the CDR3: TGTGCCATCAGTGATGGTTTAGGCCTCGGATACACCGGGGAGCTGTTTTTT. This codes for CAISDGLGLGYTGELFF.

At least ten counts were recorded for this clonotype. The V call is TRBV6-5, the J call TRBJ1-1; maybe TRBD1 (5 bases). Trimming took 6 bases from V and 2 from J, leaving 13 bases between them. Germline V gene data show CDR1 as MNHEY and CDR2 as SVGAGI. This CDR3 contains 14 residues. CDR3 nucleotide sequence: TGTGCCAGCAGCAAGGGACGGTATAACACTGAAGCTTTCTTT. Translation: CASSKGRYNTEAFF.

The table lists this clonotype with many counts. V and J are TRBV5-5 and TRBJ2-1; D unclear. The V and J ends lost 0 bases and 2 bases respectively, with 6 bases between them. CDR1 and CDR2 (germline): SGHKS, YYEKEE (reference sequence). The CDR3 has 14 amino acids. The CDR3 reads CASSLGRTYNEQFF. The CDR3 DNA is TGTGCCAGCAGCTTGGGCAGGACCTACAATGAGCAGTTCTTC.

This clonotype appeared many times. The chain has TRBV29-1 and TRBJ2-3; 9 positions match TRBD1. The CDR3 spans 12 residues. Germline assignment: CDR1 SQVTM and CDR2 ANQGSEA. Germline trimming cut 8 bases from V and 7 bases from J; bases unmatched to any gene: 7. CDR3 bases: TGCAGCTCCTTGGGACAGGGATATACGCAGTATTTT. Translating gives CSSLGQGYTQYF.